This T cell receptor (beta chain) was sequenced during a study of T cells in localized non-small cell lung cancer (dated by TCRdb to between 2020 and 2021). For the wider study: T cell repertoires of about 230 early-stage NSCLC patients were analyzed, with tumors being compared against uninvolved tumor-adjacent lungs. The cohort comprised 200 to 300 treatment-naïve NSCLC patients with resected, localized lung tumors. A mean age of roughly 66 years was recorded for the NSCLC patients, of whom 129 were male and over 100 were female. Overall results and qualifications from the work: Multi-region tumor sequencing was not performed, so intratumor heterogeneity could not be excluded. Because the study design was exploratory, TCR variables were selected using unadjusted p-values without false-discovery rate correction. Longer overall survival was associated with higher T cell density in blood, whereas shorter survival was associated with higher clonality in adjacent lung. A median of 57 of the top 100 tumor clones turned up in the paired uninvolved adjacent lung, and under 30 of those clones also ranked among the top 100 of that same adjacent lung. Uninvolved tumor-adjacent lung showed the highest T cell clonality, higher than tumor, which suggests more focused antigenic responses in the adjacent lung.

This clone was seen only once. No antigen is known for it. Base-call qualities are not available, and no considerably larger clone is one nucleotide away. At diagnosis, tumor, uninvolved tumor-adjacent lung and peripheral blood were collected and then preserved as a mix of FFPE and fresh-frozen material. For this chain, trimming is 10 bases at the V end and 6 bases at the J end, and the number of junction bases without a gene match is 5. CDR1 and CDR2 are drawn from the germline V gene: WSHSY, SAAADI. The CDR3 measures 12 amino acids from cysteine to phenylalanine. The DNA shown is the 36-base CDR3, in frame from base 1. The immunoSEQ Assay was used to sequence TCR beta CDR3 regions from DNA. Per the authors' processing: To compute T cell density, TCR beta template counts were normalized to usable DNA, which was estimated by amplifying housekeeping genes. Richness was estimated using the preseqR package, with extrapolation to 400,000 templates for PBMC samples and to 120,000 templates for tissue samples. Clonality was calculated as one minus Pielou's evenness. To identify tissue-enriched TCRs, differential abundance testing was run on productive amino-acid clonotypes with a minimum total count of 5 and an alpha of 0.1. Repertoire overlap between compartments was quantified with the Jaccard Index and Morisita Overlap Index. GLIPH clustered TCR beta CDR3s with public tetramer-defined viral CDR3s; viral motifs required at least three viral sequences plus V-gene enrichment. Not all clones reach the TCRdb copy of this immuneACCESS table, which keeps in-frame sequences only. Checked studies attribute under half of the gap to unresolved V genes and leave the rest unexplained. From that table come the V and J calls and clone size; the DNA was used to work out D and trimming. Recorded for this sample are a few thousand clones; 25% to 30% of them occurred a single time. The leading ten clones occupy roughly 15% of the sample.

The clonotype comes from a female donor aged 60 or older with stage II squamous cell lung carcinoma. Specimen: lung tumor tissue, collected before any cancer treatment. The V gene is TRBV10-2 and the J gene is TRBJ2-2; TRBD1 lines up with 7 middle nucleotides. The nucleotide sequence reads as follows: TGCGCCACCTCAGGGGGTCCCGGGGAGCTGTTTTTT. The encoded protein is CATSGGPGELFF.